The text below deals with one T cell receptor beta chain. The antigen is unknown. The source of the sample is a study of siplizumab effects on memory and regulatory T cells. Study-wide points: In controls, around 25% of mappable alloreactive CD4+ clones were Treg-derived on average, versus roughly 69% with siplizumab. Poor capture below about 10^-5 frequency left most alloreactive clones unmapped to unstimulated subsets.

Assays captured 75,000 to 100,000 TCR templates per sample. Some clones are missing from TCRdb's copy, which holds only in-frame ones; the method was immunoSEQ multiplex PCR. The sample holds about 69,000 clones, roughly 88% seen once. Germline assignment: CDR1 SGHRS and CDR2 YFSETQ. This CDR3 is 14 amino acids long. Unmatched junction bases numbered 5, after V lost 4 bases and J lost 4 bases. The material sequenced was Tregs sorted from blood. This TCR was sampled from a human donor in good health. The chain employs TRBV5-1 and TRBJ2-7; 10 bases map to TRBD1. CDR3 sequence (DNA): TGCGCCAGCAGCCAGGGACAGGGGTTTTACGAGCAGTACTTC. Amino acids: CASSQGQGFYEQYF.